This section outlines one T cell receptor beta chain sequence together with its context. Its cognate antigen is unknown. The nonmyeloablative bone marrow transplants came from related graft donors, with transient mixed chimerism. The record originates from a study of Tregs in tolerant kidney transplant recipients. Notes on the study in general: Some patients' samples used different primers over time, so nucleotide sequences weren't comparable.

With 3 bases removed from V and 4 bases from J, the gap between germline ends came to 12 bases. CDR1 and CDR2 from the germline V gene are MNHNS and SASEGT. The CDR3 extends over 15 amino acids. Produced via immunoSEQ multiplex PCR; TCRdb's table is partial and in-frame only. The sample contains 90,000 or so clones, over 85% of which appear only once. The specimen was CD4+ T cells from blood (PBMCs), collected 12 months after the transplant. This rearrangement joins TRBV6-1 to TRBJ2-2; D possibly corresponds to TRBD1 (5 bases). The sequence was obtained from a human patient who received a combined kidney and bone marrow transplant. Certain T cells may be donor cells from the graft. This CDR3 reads CASSEQRQTTGELFF. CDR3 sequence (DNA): TGTGCCAGCAGTGAGCAGAGACAGACCACCGGGGAGCTGTTTTTT.